The next 10 T cell receptor beta chains were all read from a single sample in a study of blood T cell repertoires in COVID-19. TCRdb's table, derived via immunoSEQ multiplex PCR, lists solely in-frame clones and lacks some. Of 150,000 to 200,000 clones listed, roughly nine tenths are singletons. Sequenced sample: peripheral blood. The receptors were sampled from a man aged 65 to 79 with acute or convalescent COVID-19.

This chain links TRBV28 with TRBJ2-7; D is perhaps TRBD1 (5 bases). The germline CDR1 and CDR2 sequences are MDHEN and SYDVKM. The CDR3 contains 12 residues. With 5 bases removed from V and 3 bases from J, the gap between germline ends came to 8 bases. In DNA form, the CDR3 reads TGTGCCAGCAGTCAGCAGGGCTACGAGCAGTACTTC. Translating it yields CASSQQGYEQYF.

V is TRBV7-3 and J is TRBJ2-1; D possibly corresponds to TRBD1 (5 bases). This CDR3 has 15 amino acids. Germline CDR1 and CDR2: SGHTA and FQGTGA. With 2 bases removed from V and 0 bases from J, the gap between germline ends came to 8 bases. The CDR3 sequence is CASSLDSSSYNEQFF. As DNA, the CDR3 is TGTGCCAGCAGCTTAGACAGTAGCTCCTACAATGAGCAGTTCTTC.

This sequence joins TRBV11-2 and TRBJ2-1; no reliable D call. The CDR3 totals 15 residues. Per the germline V gene, CDR1 is SGHAT and CDR2 is FQNNGV. V was cut by 1 base and J by 10 bases, with 17 bases left in between. As DNA, the CDR3 is TGTGCCAGCAGCTTAGTAGGCGCGGCTGTCGGGGAGCAGTTCTTC. Its translation is CASSLVGAAVGEQFF.

This clone was seen a single time. This rearrangement joins TRBV5-4 to TRBJ1-1; D is undetermined. The CDR3 spans 14 residues. Germline loops: CDR1 SGHNT, CDR2 YYREEE (reference sequence). The V end lost 3 bases, the J end lost 1 base, and 10 bases lay between the germline ends. The CDR3 DNA reads TGTGCCAGCAGCTGGTGGCAGGAGAACACTGAAGCTTTCTTT. It is translated as CASSWWQENTEAFF. Variable domain in full (rest from reference TRBV5-4 and TRBJ1-1): ETGVTQSPTHLIKTRGQQVTLRCSSQSGHNTVSWYQQALGQGPQFIFQYYREEENGRGNFPPRFSGLQFPNYSSELNVNALELDDSALYLCASSWWQENTEAFFGQGTRLTVV.

This chain joins TRBV30 and TRBJ1-5; no clear D gene. Trimming took 0 bases from V and 7 from J, leaving 10 bases between them. Germline CDR1 reads GTSNPN; CDR2 reads SVGIG (reference sequence). The CDR3 consists of 13 residues. DNA of the CDR3: TGTGCCTGGAGTGTTCGGCGGGAGCAGCCCCAGCATTTT. It is translated as CAWSVRREQPQHF.

This clone came up once. CDR3 amino acids: CAGITGLAGYNEQFF. DNA for the CDR3: TGTGCCGGCATTACTGGACTAGCGGGATACAATGAGCAGTTCTTC. The J gene is TRBJ2-1, the V gene TRBV6-5; the match to TRBD2 covers 12 bases. There are 15 residues in the CDR3. V dropped 11 bases and J dropped 4; count of bases not matched to a gene: 9. Germline CDR1 MNHEY, CDR2 SVGAGI.

V is TRBV7-9 and J is TRBJ2-7, with 7 bases fitting TRBD2. Per germline, CDR1 SEHNR and CDR2 FQNEAQ (reference sequence). The CDR3 spans 15 residues. Trimming at V came to 3 bases and at J to 3 bases, leaving 8 bases not matched to a gene. The CDR3 bases are TGTGCCAGCAGCTTGACGGCGGGGGTCTTCTACGAGCAGTACTTC. This encodes CASSLTAGVFYEQYF.

This clone has a single count. The chain employs TRBV7-3 and TRBJ2-7; D is ambiguous. Germline V gene data show CDR1 as SGHTA and CDR2 as FQGTGA. This CDR3 is built from 15 residues. V lost 0 bases and J 7 bases, leaving 16 bases between the germline ends. The CDR3 is CASSLTPAPLWEQYF. The CDR3 DNA follows: TGTGCCAGCAGCTTAACCCCAGCGCCCCTGTGGGAGCAGTACTTC.

The chain joins TRBV29-1 to TRBJ1-1, with D tentatively TRBD1 (5 bases). Trimming took 7 bases from V and 0 from J, leaving 15 bases between them. CDR3 size: 14 residues. Per the germline V gene, CDR1 is SQVTM and CDR2 is ANQGSEA. CDR3 in DNA: TGCAGCGCCTGGGGCCATGCGATGAACACTGAAGCTTTCTTT. Protein: CSAWGHAMNTEAFF.

This clone was detected once. The chain uses TRBV7-2 and TRBJ2-7, with TRBD2 as a possible D gene (6 bases). V was shortened by 5 bases and J by 5 bases, with 7 bases between the two germline ends. Germline values: CDR1 SGHTA, CDR2 FQGNSA. The CDR3 loop spans 11 amino acids. The CDR3, as DNA: TGTGCCAGCAGCCCTAGCGACGAGCAGTACTTC. This translates into CASSPSDEQYF. Full variable domain (missing parts from reference TRBV7-2 and TRBJ2-7): GAGVSQSPSNKVTEKGKDVELRCDPISGHTALYWYRQSLGQGLEFLIYFQGNSAPDKSGLPSDRFSAERTGGSVSTLTIQRTQQEDSAVYLCASSPSDEQYFGPGTRLTVT.